These 23 T cell receptor beta chains were all obtained from the same sample, sequenced in a study of T cell repertoires in urothelial bladder cancer. Here immunoSEQ multiplex PCR was the method, and the copy in TCRdb shows in-frame clones only, minus some. The data show around 2,500 clones, approximately 72% seen once. The specimen sequenced was bladder tissue. All receptors derive from a human donor with a benign inflammatory bladder lesion.

The chain carries TRBV19 and TRBJ1-2; perhaps TRBD1 as D (6 bases). The CDR3 sequence is 15 residues long. Trimming pared 5 bases from V and 0 bases from J, leaving 13 bases between. The germline V gene encodes CDR1 LNHDA and CDR2 SQIVND (reference sequence). Here the CDR3 reads CASSASGQPNYGYTF. In DNA, the CDR3 is TGTGCCAGTAGTGCGTCCGGACAGCCTAACTATGGCTACACCTTC.

The CDR3 here is CAAGLGDTQYF. As DNA, the CDR3 is TGTGCCGCTGGCCTAGGAGATACGCAGTATTTT. The chain has TRBV27 and TRBJ2-3; D unclear. V was shortened by 11 bases and J by 5 bases, with 11 bases between the two germline ends. This CDR3 region has 11 residues. CDR1 is MNHEY and CDR2 is SMNVEV in the germline V gene (reference sequence).

This chain joins TRBV27 and TRBJ2-7, with unresolved D. The CDR3 has 15 amino acids. Trimming took 0 bases from V and 5 from J, leaving 14 bases between them. In germline, CDR1 is MNHEY, CDR2 SMNVEV (reference sequence). The CDR3 DNA reads as TGTGCCAGCAGTTTATCAAGGATTGCTCCCCACGAGCAGTACTTC. It codes for CASSLSRIAPHEQYF.

The gene calls are TRBV6-1 and TRBJ2-7; D uncertain. The CDR3 loop spans 12 amino acids. V lost 4 bases and J 0 bases, leaving 4 bases between the germline ends. Germline CDR1 is MNHNS and CDR2 is SASEGT. CDR3 protein: CASSGASYEQYF. CDR3 in DNA: TGTGCCAGCAGTGGGGCCTCCTACGAGCAGTACTTC.

The rearrangement uses TRBV5-4 and TRBJ2-1; D is perhaps TRBD2 (6 bases). Trimming left V 2 bases short and J 1 base short, with 16 bases between. Germline V CDR1 and CDR2: SGHNT, YYREEE (reference sequence). CDR3 size: 17 residues. CDR3 residues: CASSFGGSGGSYNEQFF. Here the CDR3 DNA reads TGTGCCAGCAGCTTTGGGGGGTCCGGCGGGTCCTACAATGAGCAGTTCTTC.

This chain uses TRBV10-3 with TRBJ2-2; 12 bases are shared with TRBD2. There are 17 residues in the CDR3. CDR1 ENHRY and CDR2 SYGVKD come from the germline V gene. After removal of 3 bases from V and 0 bases from J, the junction contained 2 bases not matched to a gene. The DNA of the CDR3 is TGTGCCATCAGTGATAGGACTAGCGGGACGAACACCGGGGAGCTGTTTTTT. Its protein is CAISDRTSGTNTGELFF.

The V gene is TRBV18, the J gene TRBJ2-1, with D possibly TRBD1 on 5 matching bases. Trimming took off 1 base at V and 0 bases at J, with 10 bases between the two ends. The CDR3 is 16 amino acids. Germline V gene data show CDR1 as KGHSH and CDR2 as LQKENI. CDR3 sequence (DNA): TGTGCCAGCTCACCACTGACAGTTTACTCCTACAATGAGCAGTTCTTC. Encoded protein: CASSPLTVYSYNEQFF.

By proportion, this clone is large. The chain employs TRBV11-2 and TRBJ2-2; TRBD2 might be the D (6 bases). There are 16 residues in the CDR3. V lost 1 base and J lost 4, with 13 bases in between. Per the germline V gene, CDR1 is SGHAT and CDR2 is FQNNGV. The CDR3 region is CASSLVASVVTGELFF. Written as DNA, the CDR3 is TGTGCCAGCAGCTTAGTGGCTAGCGTTGTCACCGGGGAGCTGTTTTTT.

The table lists this clone with a few counts. The chain joins TRBV6-6 to TRBJ1-2; D is uncertain. CDR1 is MNHNY and CDR2 is SVGAGI in the germline V gene (reference sequence). The CDR3 covers 11 residues. Trimming left V 4 bases short and J 0 bases short, with 0 bases between. The CDR3 sequence: CASSSNYGYTF. In DNA form, the CDR3 reads TGTGCCAGCAGTTCTAACTATGGCTACACCTTC.

The chain recombines TRBV7-9 with TRBJ1-5, with 7 bases lining up with TRBD1. CDR3 length: 15 amino acids. J gave up 4 bases and V 6 bases, and 9 bases lay outside the gene matches. Looked up from germline, CDR1 is SEHNR and CDR2 is FQNEAQ (reference sequence). The CDR3 reads CASSTQGERNQPQHF. For the CDR3, the DNA is TGTGCCAGCAGTACTCAGGGGGAAAGGAATCAGCCCCAGCATTTT.

This rearrangement joins TRBV6-1 to TRBJ2-1; 7 nucleotides line up with TRBD2. The length of the CDR3 is 15 residues. With 5 bases clipped from V and 6 bases from J, the junction kept 10 bases outside the gene matches. Germline CDR1 is MNHNS and CDR2 is SASEGT. CDR3 protein: CASSPGGSGLNEQFF. The CDR3 DNA follows: TGTGCCAGCAGTCCGGGCGGGAGCGGTCTCAATGAGCAGTTCTTC.

This rearrangement joins TRBV18 to TRBJ1-3; D unclear. Trimming took 3 bases from V and 1 from J, leaving 4 bases between them. Germline V gene lookup returns CDR1 KGHSH and CDR2 LQKENI. This CDR3 is 13 amino acids long. DNA for the CDR3: TGTGCCAGCTCACCGGGTTCTGGAAACACCATATATTTT. It yields the protein CASSPGSGNTIYF.

The rearrangement links TRBV6-1 to TRBJ2-1; TRBD1 aligns across 7 bases. With 4 bases clipped from V and 7 bases from J, the junction kept 4 bases outside the gene matches. This CDR3 has 13 amino acids. Germline CDR1 and CDR2: MNHNS and SASEGT. DNA for the CDR3: TGTGCCAGCAGTGTGGTCAGGGGGAATGAGCAGTTCTTC. Residues: CASSVVRGNEQFF.

This clone was counted between two and nine times. The chain is built from TRBV5-1 and TRBJ2-4, with 8 nucleotides matching TRBD1. Germline V gene sequence: CDR1 SGHRS, CDR2 YFSETQ. Trimming removed 3 bases from V and 5 bases from J; junction bases left unmatched: 4. This CDR3 contains 14 residues. Here the CDR3 DNA reads TGCGCCAGCAGCTCTCGACAGGGGCAAAACATTCAGTACTTC. This encodes CASSSRQGQNIQYF. Variable domain in full (rest from reference TRBV5-1 and TRBJ2-4): KAGVTQTPRYLIKTRGQQVTLSCSPISGHRSVSWYQQTPGQGLQFLFEYFSETQRNKGNFPGRFSGRQFSNSRSEMNVSTLELGDSALYLCASSSRQGQNIQYFGAGTRLSVL.

The chain couples TRBV7-9 to TRBJ2-3; 8 bases line up with TRBD2. The J segment lost 5 bases and the V segment lost 5 bases, leaving 9 bases of the junction unmatched. CDR3 length: 15 residues. Germline lookup yields CDR1 SEHNR and CDR2 FQNEAQ (reference sequence). CDR3 in DNA: TGTGCCAGCAGCCCACCTTTTCGGGGGGGAGATACGCAGTATTTT. As protein: CASSPPFRGGDTQYF.

The genes are TRBV18 and TRBJ2-1, with 8 bases fitting TRBD2. This CDR3 is 15 amino acids long. V was pared by 1 base and J by 4 bases, with 3 bases of the junction left unmatched. CDR1 and CDR2 (germline): KGHSH, LQKENI. CDR3 loop: CASSPLAGFYNEQFF. CDR3 coding DNA: TGTGCCAGCTCACCACTAGCGGGATTTTACAATGAGCAGTTCTTC. Full variable domain (remainder filled in from reference TRBV18 and TRBJ2-1): NAGVMQNPRHLVRRRGQEARLRCSPMKGHSHVYWYRQLPEEGLKFMVYLQKENIIDESGMPKERFSAEFPKEGPSILRIQQVVRGDSAAYFCASSPLAGFYNEQFFGPGTRLTVL.

The chain has TRBV11-2 and TRBJ1-2; 7 nucleotides line up with TRBD1. CDR1 is SGHAT, CDR2 FQNNGV, per germline. The CDR3 length is 13 residues. J lost 7 bases, V lost 6 bases, and 8 bases had no gene match. The CDR3 loop is CASSPDRVVGYTF. Written as DNA, the CDR3 is TGTGCCAGCAGTCCCGACAGGGTGGTTGGCTACACCTTC.

The chain has TRBV19 and TRBJ2-1; 9 positions match TRBD2. With V trimmed by 3 bases and J by 6 bases, 9 bases remained unmatched. CDR3 length equals 16 residues. Looked up from germline, CDR1 is LNHDA and CDR2 is SQIVND (reference sequence). The chain's CDR3 is CASSIGISGRRNEQFF. In DNA, the CDR3 is TGTGCCAGTAGTATCGGTATTAGCGGGAGACGCAATGAGCAGTTCTTC.

This rearrangement joins TRBV19 to TRBJ1-2; D not certain. The CDR3 covers 12 residues. The V end lost 6 bases, the J end lost 4 bases, and 9 bases lay between the germline ends. Germline assignment: CDR1 LNHDA and CDR2 SQIVND (reference sequence). CDR3 sequence: CASRPVGYGYTF. The CDR3 bases are TGTGCCAGTAGACCTGTGGGCTATGGCTACACCTTC.

The rearrangement uses TRBV27 and TRBJ2-2; unclear D gene. The CDR3 loop spans 15 amino acids. Germline V gene data show CDR1 as MNHEY and CDR2 as SMNVEV (reference sequence). Trimming pared 1 base from V and 6 bases from J, leaving 12 bases between. The CDR3 DNA follows: TGTGCCAGCAGTTTATATAGGCAGGTAGCCGGGGAGCTGTTTTTT. Translating it yields CASSLYRQVAGELFF.

The chain carries TRBV10-3 and TRBJ2-7; 11 nucleotides align to TRBD2. The germline V gene encodes CDR1 ENHRY and CDR2 SYGVKD. V dropped 10 bases and J dropped 4; count of bases not matched to a gene: 6. The CDR3 covers 13 residues. The CDR3 here is CATKGTSGYEQYV. DNA for the CDR3: TGTGCCACAAAAGGGACTAGCGGTTACGAGCAGTACGTC.

The chain recombines TRBV10-2 with TRBJ2-2; 9 nucleotides agree with TRBD2. From germline, CDR1 is WSHSY and CDR2 SAAADI. There are 15 residues in the CDR3. J gave up 7 bases and V 10 bases, and 13 bases lay outside the gene matches. CDR3 nucleotides: TGCGCCACCCGGCGTAGCGGGAGTGTCGGCGGGGAGCTGTTTTTT. This translates into CATRRSGSVGGELFF.

The CDR3 here is CASNQDRGTGELFF. The CDR3 DNA sequence: TGTGCCAGCAACCAGGACAGGGGGACCGGGGAGCTGTTTTTT. This chain joins TRBV6-1 and TRBJ2-2; 10 nucleotides line up with TRBD1. The CDR3 is made up of 14 amino acids. CDR1 MNHNS and CDR2 SASEGT come from the germline V gene. Losses at the gene ends were 7 bases for V and 5 bases for J; bases not matched to a gene: 4.